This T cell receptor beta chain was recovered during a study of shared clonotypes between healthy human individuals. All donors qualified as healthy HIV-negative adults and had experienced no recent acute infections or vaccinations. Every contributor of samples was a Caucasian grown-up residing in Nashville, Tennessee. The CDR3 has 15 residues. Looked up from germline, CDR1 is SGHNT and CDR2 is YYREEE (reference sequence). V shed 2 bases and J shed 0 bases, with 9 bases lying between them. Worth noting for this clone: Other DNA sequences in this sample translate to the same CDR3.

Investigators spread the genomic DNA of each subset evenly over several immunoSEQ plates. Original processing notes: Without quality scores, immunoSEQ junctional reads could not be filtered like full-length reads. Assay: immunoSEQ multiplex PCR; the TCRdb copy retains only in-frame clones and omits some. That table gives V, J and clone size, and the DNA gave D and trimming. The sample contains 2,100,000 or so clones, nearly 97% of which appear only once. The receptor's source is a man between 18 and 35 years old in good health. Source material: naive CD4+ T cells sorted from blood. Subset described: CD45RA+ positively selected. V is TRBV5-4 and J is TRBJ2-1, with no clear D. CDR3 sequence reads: CASSLGSSSYNEQFF. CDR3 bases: TGTGCCAGCAGCTTAGGGTCCAGCTCCTACAATGAGCAGTTCTTC. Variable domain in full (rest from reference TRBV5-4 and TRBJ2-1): ETGVTQSPTHLIKTRGQQVTLRCSSQSGHNTVSWYQQALGQGPQFIFQYYREEENGRGNFPPRFSGLQFPNYSSELNVNALELDDSALYLCASSLGSSSYNEQFFGPGTRLTVL.